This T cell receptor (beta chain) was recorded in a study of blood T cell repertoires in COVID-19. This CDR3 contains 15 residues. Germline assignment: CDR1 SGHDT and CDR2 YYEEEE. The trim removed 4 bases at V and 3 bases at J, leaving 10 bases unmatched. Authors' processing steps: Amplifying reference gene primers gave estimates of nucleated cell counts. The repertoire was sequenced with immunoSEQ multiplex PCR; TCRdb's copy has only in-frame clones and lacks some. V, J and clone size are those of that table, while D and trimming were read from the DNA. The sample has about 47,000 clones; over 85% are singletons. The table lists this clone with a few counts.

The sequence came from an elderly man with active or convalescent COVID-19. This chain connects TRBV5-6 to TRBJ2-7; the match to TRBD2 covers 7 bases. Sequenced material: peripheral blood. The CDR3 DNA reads TGTGCCAGCAGCCCTAGGGCGGGAGTAAGCTACGAGCAGTACTTC. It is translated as CASSPRAGVSYEQYF.